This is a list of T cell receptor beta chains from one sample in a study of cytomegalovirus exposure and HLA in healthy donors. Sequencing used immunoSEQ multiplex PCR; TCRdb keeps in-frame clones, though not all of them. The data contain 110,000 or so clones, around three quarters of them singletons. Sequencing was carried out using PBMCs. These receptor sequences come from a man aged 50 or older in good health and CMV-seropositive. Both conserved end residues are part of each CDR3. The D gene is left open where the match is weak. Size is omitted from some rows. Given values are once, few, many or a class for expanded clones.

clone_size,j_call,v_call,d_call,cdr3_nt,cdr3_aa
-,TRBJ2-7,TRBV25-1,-,TGTGCCAGCAGTGAATGGGGCTTTTGGGGCAGCTACGAGCAGTACTTC,CASSEWGFWGSYEQYF
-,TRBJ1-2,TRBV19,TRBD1,TGTGCCAGTAGTATCGGACAGGGGGTAAATGGCTACACCTTC,CASSIGQGVNGYTF
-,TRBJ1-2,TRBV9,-,TGTGCCAGCAGCCCCGACCCGGGGGGGCGGAGTGGCTACACCTTC,CASSPDPGGRSGYTF
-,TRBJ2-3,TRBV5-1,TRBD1,TGCGCCAGCAGCTTGGGGGACAGGGCAGATACGCAGTATTTT,CASSLGDRADTQYF
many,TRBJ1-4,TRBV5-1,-,TGCGCCAGCAGCATTCTAGGTACCACTAATGAAAAACTGTTTTTT,CASSILGTTNEKLFF
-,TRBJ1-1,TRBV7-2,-,TGTGCCAGCAGCATCCGGGGGGCGGGCCACGCGAACACTGAAGCTTTCTTT,CASSIRGAGHANTEAFF
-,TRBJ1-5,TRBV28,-,TGTGCCAGCAGTTCCCCGGGTCGGACCCAGCATTTT,CASSSPGRTQHF
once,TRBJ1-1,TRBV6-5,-,TGTGCCAGCAGCCAAAGGGGACTTCTCGGGACTGAAGCTTTCTTT,CASSQRGLLGTEAFF
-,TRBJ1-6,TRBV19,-,TGTGCCAGTAGAGCGTCTCAGGGAGGATCACCCCTCCACTTT,CASRASQGGSPLHF
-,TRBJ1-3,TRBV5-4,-,TGTGCCAGCAGCTTAAACCGACAGGACTCTGGAAACACCATATATTTT,CASSLNRQDSGNTIYF
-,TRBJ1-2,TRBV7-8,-,TGTGCCAGCAGCCCAGGACACAATCCTAACTATGGCTACACCTTC,CASSPGHNPNYGYTF
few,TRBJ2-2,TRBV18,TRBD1,TGTGCCAGCTCACCACGGACAGGGGGGCGCACCGGGGAGCTGTTTTTT,CASSPRTGGRTGELFF
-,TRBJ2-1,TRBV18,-,TGTGCCAGCTCACGCGGGGACAATGAGCAGTTCTTC,CASSRGDNEQFF
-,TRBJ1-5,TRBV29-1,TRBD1,TGCAGCGTTGAAGATTCCCTGGTCAGGGGGCCTTATAGCAATCAGCCCCAGCATTTT,CSVEDSLVRGPYSNQPQHF
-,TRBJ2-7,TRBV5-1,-,TGCGCCAGCAGGCTCACAGGGTTGGCCGAGCAGTACTTC,CASRLTGLAEQYF
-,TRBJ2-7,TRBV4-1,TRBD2,TGCGCCAGCAGCCACCTCGCGGGGCGGGGGTCTGAAGAGCAGTACTTC,CASSHLAGRGSEEQYF
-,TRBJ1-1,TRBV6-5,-,TGTGCCAGCAGTTACGGGACGGGGGGAGCTGAAGCTTTCTTT,CASSYGTGGAEAFF
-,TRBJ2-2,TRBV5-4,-,TGTGCCAGCAGCCCTCCGAGGGGGGGGGACACCGGGGAGCTGTTTTTT,CASSPPRGGDTGELFF
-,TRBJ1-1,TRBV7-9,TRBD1,TGTGCCAGCACCACGGACAGGAGGAACACTGAAGCTTTCTTT,CASTTDRRNTEAFF
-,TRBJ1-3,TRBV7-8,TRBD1,TGTGCCAGCAGCTTAAGGGGACAGGAGTCTGGAAACACCATATATTTT,CASSLRGQESGNTIYF
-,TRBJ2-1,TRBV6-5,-,TGTGCCAGCAGTTACCCAACAGGGAGAGGCTACAATGAGCAGTTCTTC,CASSYPTGRGYNEQFF
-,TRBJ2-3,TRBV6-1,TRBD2,TGTGCCAGCAGTGAACGGGGGGAAGTCCGGCATACGCAGTATTTT,CASSERGEVRHTQYF
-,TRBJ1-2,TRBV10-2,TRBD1,TGCGCCAGCAGGGGACAGGCGGACTATGGCTACACCTTC,CASRGQADYGYTF
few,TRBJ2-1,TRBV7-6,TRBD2,TGTGCCAGCAGCGGAAGCGGGGGACCCTACAATGAGCAGTTCTTC,CASSGSGGPYNEQFF
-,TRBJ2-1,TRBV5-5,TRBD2,TGTGCCAGCAGCCCCATACTAGCGGGGGCCTCCTACAATGAGCAGTTCTTC,CASSPILAGASYNEQFF
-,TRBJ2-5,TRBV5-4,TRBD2,TGTGCCAGCAGCTTAAGCGGGGGTCGACAAGAGACCCAGTACTTC,CASSLSGGRQETQYF
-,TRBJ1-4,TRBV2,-,TGTGCCAGCAGCCACAGGGTAACTAATGAAAAACTGTTTTTT,CASSHRVTNEKLFF
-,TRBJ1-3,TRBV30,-,TGTGCCTGGAGCAGAAGAAACACCATATATTTT,CAWSRRNTIYF
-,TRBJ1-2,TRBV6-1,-,TGTGCCAGCAGTGAAGGGTCAGGTCAAAGCTATGGCTACACCTTC,CASSEGSGQSYGYTF
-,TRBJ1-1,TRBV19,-,TGTGCCAGTACGGGGAGGGGGGGCAGCCCAGGACACACTGAAGCTTTCTTT,CASTGRGGSPGHTEAFF
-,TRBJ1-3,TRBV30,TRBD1,TGTGCCTTGGGACAGGGTCCTGGAAACACCATATATTTT,CALGQGPGNTIYF
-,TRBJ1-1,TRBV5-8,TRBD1,TGTGCCAGCAGCACCGGAGGGACAGCCAACACTGAAGCTTTCTTT,CASSTGGTANTEAFF
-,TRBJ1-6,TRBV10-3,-,TGTGCCATCAGTGAGTCAGGGGCCTCTAAGGGCTCCTATAATTCACCCCTCCACTTT,CAISESGASKGSYNSPLHF
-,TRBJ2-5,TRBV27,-,TGTGCCAGCAGTTCCCGACCGGGGACCCAGTACTTC,CASSSRPGTQYF
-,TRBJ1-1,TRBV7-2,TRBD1,TGTGCCAGCAGGTCGGACAGGGCGACACCTGAAGCTTTCTTT,CASRSDRATPEAFF
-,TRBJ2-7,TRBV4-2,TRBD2,TGTGCCAGCAGCCAAGCGACTAGCGGGGGCTACGAGCAGTACTTC,CASSQATSGGYEQYF
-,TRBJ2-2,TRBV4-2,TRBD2,TGTGCCAGCAGCCAAGAAGGGCTAGCGGGAGGAGGGGTAGCCGGGGAGCTGTTTTTT,CASSQEGLAGGGVAGELFF
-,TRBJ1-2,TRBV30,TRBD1,TGTGCCTGGAGGACAGGGGCCGGTGGCTACACCTTC,CAWRTGAGGYTF
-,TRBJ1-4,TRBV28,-,TGTGCCAGCACGTCAGTTAATGAAAAACTGTTTTTT,CASTSVNEKLFF
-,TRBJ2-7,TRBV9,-,TGTGCCAGCAGCGTAGGGGAGAACGAGCAGTACTTC,CASSVGENEQYF
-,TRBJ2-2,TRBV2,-,TGTGCCAGCAGAGTTAGAACCGGGGAGCTGTTTTTT,CASRVRTGELFF
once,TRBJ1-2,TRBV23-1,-,TGCGCCAGCAGTCCCAAACACGTTATCCATGGCTACACCTTC,CASSPKHVIHGYTF
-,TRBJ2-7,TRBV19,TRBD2,TGTGCCAGTAGTCTGAGGACTAGCGGGGGAAGAGAGCAGTACTTC,CASSLRTSGGREQYF
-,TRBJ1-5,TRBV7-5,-,TGTGTCAGAAGCCCTGACAGGGCTATTGATCAGCCCCAGCATTTT,CVRSPDRAIDQPQHF
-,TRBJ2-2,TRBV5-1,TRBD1,TGCGCCAGCAGCTCTGGACAGGGGACCGGGGAGCTGTTTTTT,CASSSGQGTGELFF
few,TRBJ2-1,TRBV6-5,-,TGTGCCAGCAGCATCGGGGTGGGTGAGCAGTTCTTC,CASSIGVGEQFF
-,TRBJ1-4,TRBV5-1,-,TGCGCCAGCAGCCTGCAGGGCAGGGGTCGCCATGAAAAACTGTTTTTT,CASSLQGRGRHEKLFF
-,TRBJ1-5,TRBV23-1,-,TGCGCCAGCAGTCAATGGGGGGATTCAAATCAGCCCCAGCATTTT,CASSQWGDSNQPQHF
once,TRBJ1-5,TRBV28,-,TGTGCCAGCAGCACAGGGTTGGGACAGCCCCAGCATTTT,CASSTGLGQPQHF
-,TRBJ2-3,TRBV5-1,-,TGCGCCAGCAGCTTGAAGGGGGCAGATACGCAGTATTTT,CASSLKGADTQYF
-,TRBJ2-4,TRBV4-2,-,TGTGCCAGCAGCCTGGAAGACCGCCAGGACATTCAGTACTTC,CASSLEDRQDIQYF
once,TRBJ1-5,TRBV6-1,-,TGTGCCAGCAGTGAATGGGCAGGAGGTAGTGGCAATCAGCCCCAGCATTTT,CASSEWAGGSGNQPQHF
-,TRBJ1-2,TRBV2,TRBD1,TGTGCCAGCGCGGGACAGGGTGCGACTGGCTACACCTTC,CASAGQGATGYTF
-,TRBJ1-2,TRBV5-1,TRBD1,TGCGCCAGCAGCCGCGGGACAGGCGGCTACACCTTC,CASSRGTGGYTF